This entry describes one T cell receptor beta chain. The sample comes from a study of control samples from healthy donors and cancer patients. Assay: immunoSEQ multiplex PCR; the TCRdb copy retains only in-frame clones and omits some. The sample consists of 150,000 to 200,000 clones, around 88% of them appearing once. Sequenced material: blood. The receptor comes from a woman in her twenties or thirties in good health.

The CDR3 spells CATSEAVAGVERTQYF. CDR3 DNA sequence: TGTGCCACCAGTGAGGCAGTAGCGGGAGTTGAGCGGACCCAGTACTTC. J is TRBJ2-5 and V is TRBV24-1; 9 positions agree with TRBD2. The CDR3 spans 16 residues. Germline assignment: CDR1 KGHDR and CDR2 SFDVKD. V lost 4 bases, J lost 7 bases, and 12 bases stayed unmatched.